The 22 T cell receptor beta chains given below trace back to one sample, sequenced in a study of blood T cell repertoires in COVID-19. Profiled with immunoSEQ multiplex PCR; TCRdb holds only in-frame clones, not every one. The table shows 130,000 or so clones, with about 72% occurring only once. Sequencing was carried out using peripheral blood. The origin of the receptors is a woman between 70 and 85 years old with acute or convalescent COVID-19.

For this clone: The same CDR3 is also encoded by other DNA sequences in this sample. The chain links TRBV27 to TRBJ2-2, with 10 bases lining up with TRBD2. The V segment lost 5 bases and the J segment 6 bases; nucleotides outside the gene matches: 12. There are 17 residues in the CDR3. In germline, CDR1 is MNHEY, CDR2 SMNVEV (reference sequence). The CDR3 DNA reads as TGTGCCAGCAGTCAAAAGATAGCGGGGGGCGGGGCCGGGGAGCTGTTTTTT. This codes for CASSQKIAGGGAGELFF.

The rearrangement links TRBV5-6 to TRBJ1-2; TRBD1 agrees at 10 bases. The CDR3 sequence is 17 residues long. CDR1 and CDR2 from the germline V gene are SGHDT and YYEEEE. V lost 4 bases and J lost 3; bases outside the gene matches: 12. The CDR3 region has the DNA TGTGCCAGCAGCACCCCCGGGACAGGGGAATTAGACTATGGCTACACCTTC. This codes for CASSTPGTGELDYGYTF.

This clone was seen a handful of times. The rearrangement uses TRBV30 and TRBJ2-1, with TRBD1 as a possible D gene (6 bases). Trimming stripped 0 bases from V and 14 bases from J, with 11 bases between. The CDR3 runs 11 residues. Germline V lookup: CDR1 GTSNPN, CDR2 SVGIG (reference sequence). The chain's CDR3 is CAWSVNRVKFF. CDR3 in DNA: TGTGCCTGGAGTGTTAACAGGGTGAAGTTCTTC.

This clone was found a few times. The V and J genes are TRBV9 and TRBJ1-4; 10 nucleotides match TRBD1. From germline, CDR1 is SGDLS and CDR2 YYNGEE. The CDR3 totals 15 residues. V shed 0 bases and J 5 bases; nucleotides not matched to a gene: 1. CDR3 sequence: CASSVGGQGNEKLFF. For the CDR3, the DNA is TGTGCCAGCAGCGTAGGGGGACAGGGGAATGAAAAACTGTTTTTT.

This clone was seen a handful of times. The chain has TRBV6-5 and TRBJ1-5; no clear D. The CDR3 runs 14 residues. Germline loops: CDR1 MNHEY, CDR2 SVGAGI. V lost 2 bases, J lost 2 bases, and 7 bases lay in between. The CDR3 here is CASSYGRGNQPQHF. As DNA, the CDR3 is TGTGCCAGCAGTTACGGGCGGGGCAATCAGCCCCAGCATTTT.

V gene TRBV6-5 combines with J gene TRBJ2-1, with 16 bases lining up with TRBD2. The length of the CDR3 is 16 residues. The V segment lost 4 bases and the J segment 9 bases; nucleotides outside the gene matches: 6. Germline CDR1 MNHEY, CDR2 SVGAGI. The CDR3 DNA reads TGTGCCAGCAGTTTTTGGGGGACTAGCGGGAGGGCTGAGCAGTTCTTC. Amino acid sequence: CASSFWGTSGRAEQFF.

The chain has TRBV28 and TRBJ1-1, with D unclear. CDR3 length: 12 amino acids. Germline CDR1 and CDR2: MDHEN and SYDVKM. Trimming took 3 bases from V and 4 from J, leaving 6 bases between them. The CDR3 DNA sequence: TGTGCCAGCAGTTTTCGGGGCACTGAAGCTTTCTTT. It specifies CASSFRGTEAFF.

The chain has TRBV18 and TRBJ1-1; 8 bases fit TRBD1. This CDR3 is 15 amino acids long. The germline V gene encodes CDR1 KGHSH and CDR2 LQKENI. The J segment lost 4 bases and the V segment lost 4 bases, leaving 8 bases of the junction unmatched. For the CDR3, the DNA is TGTGCCAGCTCACGCAACAGGGGGTCTGGCACTGAAGCTTTCTTT. It is translated as CASSRNRGSGTEAFF. The variable domain in full, completed from reference TRBV18 and TRBJ1-1, reads NAGVMQNPRHLVRRRGQEARLRCSPMKGHSHVYWYRQLPEEGLKFMVYLQKENIIDESGMPKERFSAEFPKEGPSILRIQQVVRGDSAAYFCASSRNRGSGTEAFFGQGTRLTVV.

The genes are TRBV6-1 and TRBJ2-6; D is unclear. The CDR3 runs to 15 residues. Trimming pared 1 base from V and 0 bases from J, leaving 4 bases between. Germline CDR1 reads MNHNS; CDR2 reads SASEGT. CDR3 nucleotides: TGTGCCAGCAGTGAAGACAACTCTGGGGCCAACGTCCTGACTTTC. Translated: CASSEDNSGANVLTF.

This clone has more than one count but fewer than ten. The chain has TRBV7-8 and TRBJ2-1, with a possible D match to TRBD1 (7 bases). This CDR3 contains 16 residues. V was cut by 3 bases and J by 2 bases, with 14 bases left in between. Germline values: CDR1 SGHVS, CDR2 FQNEAQ. The DNA for the CDR3 is TGTGCCAGCAGCTTGGCAGGGGGGACAACCTACAATGAGCAGTTCTTC. It encodes CASSLAGGTTYNEQFF.

This chain joins TRBV2 and TRBJ1-5; 9 nucleotides line up with TRBD1. Germline CDR1 is SNHLY and CDR2 is FYNNEI. V shed 4 bases and J 7 bases; nucleotides not matched to a gene: 8. The CDR3 length is 15 residues. CDR3 in DNA: TGTGCCAGCAGTGTAGAACAGGGGGCTCACCAGCCCCAGCATTTT. It specifies CASSVEQGAHQPQHF. Combining the CDR3 with reference TRBV2 and TRBJ1-5 gives the whole variable domain EPEVTQTPSHQVTQMGQEVILRCVPISNHLYFYWYRQILGQKVEFLVSFYNNEISEKSEIFDDQFSVERPDGSNFTLKIRSTKLEDSAMYFCASSVEQGAHQPQHFGDGTRLSIL.

This clone was observed a handful of times. This sequence joins TRBV28 and TRBJ2-3; 10 positions match TRBD2. Germline CDR1 and CDR2: MDHEN and SYDVKM. The J segment lost 1 base and the V segment lost 1 base, leaving 5 bases of the junction unmatched. The CDR3 covers 17 residues. CDR3 in DNA: TGTGCCAGCAGTTTATCTCTAGCGGGAGCCCGCACAGATACGCAGTATTTT. Translated, it gives CASSLSLAGARTDTQYF.

The J gene is TRBJ1-1, the V gene TRBV7-8; 9 positions agree with TRBD1. Germline-derived CDR1 and CDR2 are SGHVS and FQNEAQ. CDR3 length: 13 residues. Trimming took 0 bases from V and 13 from J; bases not matched to a gene: 6. The CDR3 nucleotides read TGTGCCAGCAGCTTAGCCGGGGGGACAGGGCTTTTCTTT. Residues: CASSLAGGTGLFF.

CDR3 DNA sequence: TGTGCCAGCAGCTTTGGGACAGGTCAAGAGACCCAGTACTTC. This translates into CASSFGTGQETQYF. V usage is TRBV3-1 (or the pseudogene TRBV3-2) and J usage is TRBJ2-5, with 8 bases lining up with TRBD1. Germline CDR1 is LGHDT and CDR2 is YNNKEL (reference sequence). Germline trimming cut 5 bases from V and 2 bases from J; bases unmatched to any gene: 4. This CDR3 has 14 residues.

The chain combines TRBV11-2 with TRBJ2-1, with TRBD2 matching over 9 bases. The CDR3 runs to 16 residues. The germline CDR1 and CDR2 sequences are SGHAT and FQNNGV. The junction had 9 bases not matched to a gene; V was cut back by 3 bases and J by 6 bases. CDR3 sequence: CASSFVAGGPGNEQFF. CDR3 DNA sequence: TGTGCCAGCAGCTTCGTTGCGGGAGGGCCTGGCAATGAGCAGTTCTTC.

The V gene is TRBV4-3, the J gene TRBJ2-2, with 8 bases aligning to TRBD1. CDR1 is LGHNA and CDR2 is YSLEER in the germline V gene. V gave up 3 bases and J gave up 8 bases; unmatched junction bases: 14. This CDR3 contains 17 residues. In nucleotides, the CDR3 is TGCGCCAGCAGCCATTCACTTGTTGACAGGGGCGGAGGGGAGCTGTTTTTT. Translation: CASSHSLVDRGGGELFF.

This clone has a handful of counts. The chain carries TRBV27 and TRBJ2-5; maybe TRBD1 (5 bases). This CDR3 has 15 amino acids. V was trimmed by 3 bases and J by 2 bases, leaving 13 bases between them. Looked up from germline, CDR1 is MNHEY and CDR2 is SMNVEV (reference sequence). As DNA, the CDR3 is TGTGCCAGCAGTTTCAGTACAGGTTTTCAAGAGACCCAGTACTTC. It encodes CASSFSTGFQETQYF.

This clone was counted many times. The chain links TRBV9 to TRBJ2-5, with D possibly matching TRBD1 (6 bases). Trimming took off 4 bases at V and 3 bases at J, with 10 bases between the two ends. The CDR3 extends over 13 amino acids. CDR1 is SGDLS and CDR2 is YYNGEE in the germline V gene. CDR3 sequence reads: CASSRTVEETQYF. The CDR3 nucleotides read TGTGCCAGCAGCCGGACAGTTGAAGAGACCCAGTACTTC.

The chain is built from TRBV6-5 and TRBJ2-1, with D possibly matching TRBD2 (5 bases). Germline V gene data show CDR1 as MNHEY and CDR2 as SVGAGI. V lost 6 bases, J lost 4 bases, and 13 bases lay in between. The CDR3 extends over 14 amino acids. The CDR3 here is CASSPRAEYNEQFF. The DNA of the CDR3 is TGTGCCAGCAGCCCGCGGGCAGAGTACAATGAGCAGTTCTTC.

A few counts support this clone. This sequence joins TRBV4-1 and TRBJ1-4; D might be TRBD1 (5 bases). Trimming stripped 3 bases from V and 5 bases from J, with 13 bases between. Germline V gives CDR1 MGHRA, CDR2 YSYEKL. This CDR3 comprises 15 residues. In DNA, the CDR3 is TGCGCCAGCAGCCACCCAACCGGGGGAAATGAAAAACTGTTTTTT. Translated: CASSHPTGGNEKLFF.

The genes are TRBV19 and TRBJ2-1; the match to TRBD2 covers 8 bases. The CDR3 is 15 amino acids. Germline V gene data show CDR1 as LNHDA and CDR2 as SQIVND (reference sequence). The ends lost 6 bases at V and 0 bases at J; junction bases unmatched: 4. CDR3 residues: CASRVRGASYNEQFF. In nucleotides, the CDR3 is TGTGCCAGTAGGGTGCGGGGGGCCTCCTACAATGAGCAGTTCTTC.

This clone was detected a few times. CDR3 sequence: CASSLAGGNTGELFF. As DNA, the CDR3 is TGTGCCAGCAGCTTGGCGGGGGGGAACACCGGGGAGCTGTTTTTT. The chain uses TRBV11-2 and TRBJ2-2; TRBD2 aligns across 8 bases. V shed 3 bases and J 1 base; nucleotides not matched to a gene: 1. The CDR3 extends over 15 amino acids. Germline assignment: CDR1 SGHAT and CDR2 FQNNGV.